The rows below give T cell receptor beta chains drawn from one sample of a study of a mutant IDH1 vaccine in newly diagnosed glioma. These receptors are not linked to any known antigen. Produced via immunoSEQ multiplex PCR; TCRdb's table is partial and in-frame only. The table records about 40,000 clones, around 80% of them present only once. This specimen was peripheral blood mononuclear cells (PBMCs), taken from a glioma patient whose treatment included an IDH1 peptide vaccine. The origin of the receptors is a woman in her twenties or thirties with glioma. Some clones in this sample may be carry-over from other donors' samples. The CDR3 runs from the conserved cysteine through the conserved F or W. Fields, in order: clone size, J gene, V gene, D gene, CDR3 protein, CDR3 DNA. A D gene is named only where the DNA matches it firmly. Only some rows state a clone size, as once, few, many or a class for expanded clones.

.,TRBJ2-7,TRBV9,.,CASSVDEGTQYEQYF,TGTGCCAGCAGCGTAGACGAGGGGACTCAGTACGAGCAGTACTTC
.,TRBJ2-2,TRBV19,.,CASRRGWGLFF,TGTGCCAGTAGAAGGGGCTGGGGGCTGTTTTTT
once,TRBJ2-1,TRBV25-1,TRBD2,CASGDLAGVTNEQFF,TGTGCCAGCGGAGATTTAGCGGGAGTTACTAATGAGCAGTTCTTC
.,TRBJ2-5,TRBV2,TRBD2,CASRGRVAGSYQETQYF,TGTGCCAGCAGAGGGAGGGTAGCGGGGTCGTACCAAGAGACCCAGTACTTC
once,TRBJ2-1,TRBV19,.,CASSIGKGKYIDNEQFF,TGTGCCAGTAGTATAGGAAAAGGCAAATATATCGACAATGAGCAGTTCTTC
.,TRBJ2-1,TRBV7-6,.,CASGAPYNEQFF,TGTGCCAGCGGGGCCCCGTACAATGAGCAGTTCTTC
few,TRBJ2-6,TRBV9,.,CASSDPRSGANVLTF,TGTGCCAGCAGCGACCCTCGCTCTGGGGCCAACGTCCTGACTTTC
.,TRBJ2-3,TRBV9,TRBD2,CASSVEVGVPRPGGTRLSTDTQYF,TGTGCCAGCAGCGTAGAAGTGGGGGTTCCCCGGCCGGGAGGAACCCGCTTATCCACAGATACGCAGTATTTT
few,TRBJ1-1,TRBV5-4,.,CASSPLGGRVNTEAFF,TGTGCCAGCAGCCCGCTGGGGGGGCGCGTGAACACTGAAGCTTTCTTT
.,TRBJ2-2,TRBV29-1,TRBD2,CSVGVLADTGELFF,TGCAGCGTTGGAGTACTAGCGGACACCGGGGAGCTGTTTTTT
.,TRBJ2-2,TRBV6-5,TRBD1,CASSRGQGGRLELFF,TGTGCCAGCAGCCGAGGACAGGGGGGGCGACTAGAGCTGTTTTTT
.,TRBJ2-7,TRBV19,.,CASSIGIAREQYF,TGTGCCAGTAGTATTGGGATCGCGCGGGAGCAGTACTTC
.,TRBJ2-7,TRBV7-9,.,CASQEGGGYYEQYF,TGTGCCAGCCAGGAGGGGGGGGGCTACTACGAGCAGTACTTC
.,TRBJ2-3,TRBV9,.,CASSEGGRGTDTQYF,TGTGCCAGCAGCGAGGGGGGGCGGGGGACAGATACGCAGTATTTT
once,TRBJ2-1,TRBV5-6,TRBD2,CASSRTSGRALYEQFF,TGTGCCAGCAGCAGGACTAGCGGGAGGGCCCTCTATGAGCAGTTCTTC
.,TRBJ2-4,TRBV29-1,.,CSARVWTPRGKNIQYF,TGCAGCGCCCGGGTTTGGACACCTCGGGGCAAAAACATTCAGTACTTC
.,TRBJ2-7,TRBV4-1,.,CASSQDLRAFSYEQYF,TGCGCCAGCAGCCAAGATCTACGGGCCTTCTCCTACGAGCAGTACTTC
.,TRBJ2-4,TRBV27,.,CASSPDRSIRLNIQYF,TGTGCCAGCAGCCCCGACAGAAGTATACGATTAAACATTCAGTACTTC
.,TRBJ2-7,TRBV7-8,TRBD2,CASSPAPTSGSRYEQYF,TGTGCCAGCAGCCCCGCCCCTACTAGCGGGAGTCGGTACGAGCAGTACTTC
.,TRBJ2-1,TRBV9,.,CASSVGAASYNEQFF,TGTGCCAGCAGCGTAGGCGCAGCTTCCTACAATGAGCAGTTCTTC
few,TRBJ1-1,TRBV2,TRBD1,CATKDRGSEAFF,TGTGCCACAAAGGACAGGGGCTCTGAAGCTTTCTTT
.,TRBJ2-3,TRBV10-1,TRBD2,CASSKREGTDTQYF,TGCGCCAGCAGTAAGCGGGAGGGTACAGATACGCAGTATTTT
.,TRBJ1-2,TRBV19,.,CASSIGVSGYTF,TGTGCCAGTAGTATAGGGGTCAGCGGCTACACCTTC
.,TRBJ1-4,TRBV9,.,CASSARGANEKLFF,TGTGCCAGCAGCGCCCGGGGGGCTAATGAAAAACTGTTTTTT
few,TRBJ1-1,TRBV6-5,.,CASSYPGRTTEAFF,TGTGCCAGCAGTTACCCGGGACGGACCACTGAAGCTTTCTTT
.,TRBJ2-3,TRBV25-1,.,CASSGVSGYTDTQYF,TGTGCCAGCAGTGGAGTTTCAGGGTACACAGATACGCAGTATTTT
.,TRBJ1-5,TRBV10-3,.,CAISESNQGSNQPQHF,TGTGCCATCAGTGAGTCCAACCAAGGGAGCAATCAGCCCCAGCATTTT
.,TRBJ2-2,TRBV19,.,CASSRQRAGELFF,TGTGCCAGTAGCCGTCAGAGGGCCGGGGAGCTGTTTTTT
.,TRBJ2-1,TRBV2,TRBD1,CASSVRTGVQGEQFF,TGTGCCAGCAGTGTGAGGACAGGGGTCCAAGGTGAGCAGTTCTTC
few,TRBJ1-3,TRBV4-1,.,CASSQASGTAGNTIYF,TGCGCCAGCAGCCAAGCATCCGGGACTGCGGGAAACACCATATATTTT
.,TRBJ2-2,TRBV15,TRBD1,CATSRGTANTGELFF,TGTGCCACCAGCAGGGGGACAGCGAACACCGGGGAGCTGTTTTTT
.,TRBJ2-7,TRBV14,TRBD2,CASSVTSGPLSEQYF,TGTGCCAGCAGCGTAACTAGCGGCCCGCTGTCGGAGCAGTACTTC
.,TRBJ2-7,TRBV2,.,CASTRVPGGEQYF,TGTGCCAGCACCCGAGTCCCAGGGGGGGAGCAGTACTTC
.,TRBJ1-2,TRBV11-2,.,CASGQQGPYGYTF,TGTGCCAGCGGACAACAGGGTCCCTATGGCTACACCTTC
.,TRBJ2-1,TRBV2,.,CASSNTGTQSYNEQFF,TGTGCCAGCAGTAATACCGGGACTCAATCCTACAATGAGCAGTTCTTC
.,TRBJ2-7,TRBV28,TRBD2,CASSGGRYEQYF,TGTGCCAGCAGTGGCGGGAGGTACGAGCAGTACTTC
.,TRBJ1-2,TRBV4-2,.,CASSQDGAENYGYTF,TGTGCCAGCAGCCAAGATGGGGCAGAAAACTATGGCTACACCTTC